The 16 T cell receptor beta chains listed next were all sequenced from one sample in a study of shared clonotypes between healthy human individuals. Sequencing was performed with immunoSEQ multiplex PCR; in TCRdb, only in-frame clones are kept and a portion is missing. Here the sample spans roughly 2.6 million clones, 85% to 95% being singletons. Sequencing was done on a sample of naive CD4+ T cells sorted from blood. The subset denotes: CD45RA+ positively selected. The receptors come from a man younger than 30 in good health.

The chain joins TRBV5-1 to TRBJ1-1; a possible D gene is TRBD1 (5 bases). V was clipped by 5 bases and J by 6 bases, with 17 bases between them. The CDR3 is 14 amino acids. Germline assignment: CDR1 SGHRS and CDR2 YFSETQ. The DNA for the CDR3 is TGCGCCAGCAGTTTCGATCCAGGGTACGCTGAAGCTTTCTTT. It specifies CASSFDPGYAEAFF.

V and J are TRBV10-3 and TRBJ2-7; 7 nucleotides match TRBD1. The CDR3 loop spans 14 amino acids. The V gene's germline CDR1 is ENHRY and CDR2 SYGVKD. Trimming removed 6 bases from V and 2 bases from J; junction bases left unmatched: 7. The CDR3 DNA sequence: TGTGCCATCAGCCCGGACAGGTCGACCTACGAGCAGTACTTC. Its translation: CAISPDRSTYEQYF.

The V and J genes are TRBV5-6 and TRBJ2-2; TRBD1 agrees at 8 bases. The germline CDR1 and CDR2 sequences are SGHDT and YYEEEE. V shed 4 bases, J shed 4 bases, and the junction held 9 bases outside the gene matches. The CDR3 contains 16 residues. CDR3 in DNA: TGTGCCAGCAGCCCCGGGGCAGGGGGCGTCACCGGGGAGCTGTTTTTT. The encoded protein is CASSPGAGGVTGELFF.

The V and J genes are TRBV10-1 and TRBJ2-4; tentative D call: TRBD2 (5 bases). V shed 3 bases and J shed 16 bases, with 19 bases lying between them. Germline assignment: CDR1 WNHNN and CDR2 SYGVQD (reference sequence). This CDR3 region has 13 residues. CDR3: CASSEGSSPATYF. Written as DNA, the CDR3 is TGCGCCAGCAGTGAAGGGAGTTCCCCGGCCACTTACTTC.

The V and J genes are TRBV28 and TRBJ2-1, with unresolved D. The CDR3 loop spans 12 amino acids. V gave up 3 bases and J gave up 10 bases, with 10 bases separating them. CDR1 is MDHEN, CDR2 SYDVKM, per germline. As DNA, the CDR3 is TGTGCCAGCAGTTTTCAAGTCGGCGAGCAGTTCTTC. Translation gives CASSFQVGEQFF.

The chain uses TRBV27 and TRBJ1-1, with 9 bases identical to TRBD1. Trimming took 5 bases from V and 0 from J; bases not matched to a gene: 10. CDR1 and CDR2 from the germline V gene are MNHEY and SMNVEV (reference sequence). This CDR3 has 17 amino acids. Here the CDR3 reads CASSRDRASFMNTEAFF. CDR3 DNA: TGTGCCAGCAGTCGGGACAGGGCAAGCTTTATGAACACTGAAGCTTTCTTT.

This clone was observed a single time. The chain couples TRBV18 to TRBJ2-2; 7 bases are shared with TRBD1. Germline assignment: CDR1 KGHSH and CDR2 LQKENI. Trimming at V came to 4 bases and at J to 4 bases, leaving 6 bases not matched to a gene. The CDR3 sequence is 15 residues long. This chain's CDR3 is CASSLWDSSTGELFF. The CDR3, as DNA: TGTGCCAGCTCACTCTGGGACAGCTCCACCGGGGAGCTGTTTTTT.

This clone came up once. The gene calls are TRBV28 and TRBJ1-2; TRBD1 is a possible D gene (5 bases). Germline-derived CDR1 and CDR2 are MDHEN and SYDVKM. CDR3 length equals 14 residues. V was trimmed by 5 bases and J by 2 bases, leaving 12 bases between them. The CDR3 loop is CASSRDAANYGYTF. CDR3 DNA: TGTGCCAGCAGTCGGGACGCTGCGAACTATGGCTACACCTTC.

DNA for the CDR3: TGTGCCAGCAGCCAAGGAGGGTTGGGGTATGGCTACACCTTC. This codes for CASSQGGLGYGYTF. V is TRBV7-8 and J is TRBJ1-2; no clear D gene. Germline CDR1 is SGHVS and CDR2 is FQNEAQ. V lost 5 bases to trimming and J lost 5 bases, with 15 bases between them. CDR3 length: 14 residues. Full variable domain (missing parts from reference TRBV7-8 and TRBJ1-2): GAGVSQSPRYKVAKRGQDVALRCDPISGHVSLFWYQQALGQGPEFLTYFQNEAQLDKSGLPSDRFFAERPEGSVSTLKIQRTQQEDSAVYLCASSQGGLGYGYTFGSGTRLTVV.

The chain joins TRBV29-1 to TRBJ1-2, with TRBD1 identical over 11 bases. The CDR3 is 13 residues long. With V trimmed by 7 bases and J by 2 bases, 3 bases remained unmatched. Germline V gene data show CDR1 as SQVTM and CDR2 as ANQGSEA. Here the CDR3 reads CSEWTGGNYGYTF. CDR3 nucleotides: TGCAGCGAATGGACAGGGGGCAACTATGGCTACACCTTC.

This rearrangement joins TRBV7-2 to TRBJ2-4, with D possibly being TRBD2 (6 bases). The germline V gene encodes CDR1 SGHTA and CDR2 FQGNSA. The CDR3 length is 15 residues. V lost 0 bases and J 13 bases, leaving 19 bases between the germline ends. The chain's CDR3 is CASSLAHSGTSPQYF. Here the CDR3 DNA reads TGTGCCAGCAGCTTAGCGCACTCCGGAACTAGCCCCCAGTACTTC. The complete variable domain, with remaining parts taken from reference TRBV7-2 and TRBJ2-4, reads GAGVSQSPSNKVTEKGKDVELRCDPISGHTALYWYRQSLGQGLEFLIYFQGNSAPDKSGLPSDRFSAERTGGSVSTLTIQRTQQEDSAVYLCASSLAHSGTSPQYFGAGTRLSVL.

The chain joins TRBV11-3 to TRBJ2-6; tentatively, D is TRBD2 (5 bases). This CDR3 spans 16 amino acids. V gave up 3 bases and J gave up 0 bases, with 9 bases separating them. CDR1 and CDR2 from the germline V gene are SGHNT and YENEEA. The CDR3 DNA follows: TGTGCCAGCAGCTTTACCCGGGGCTCTGGGGCCAACGTCCTGACTTTC. This sequence encodes CASSFTRGSGANVLTF.

Comment on this clone: Other DNA sequences in the sample encode the same CDR3. The chain is built from TRBV5-1 and TRBJ2-1; no clear D gene. Germline CDR1 and CDR2: SGHRS and YFSETQ. Trimming removed 0 bases at V and 0 bases at J, with 4 bases between. The CDR3 sequence is 14 residues long. The chain's CDR3 is CASSLGTSYNEQFF. In nucleotides, the CDR3 is TGCGCCAGCAGCTTGGGAACCTCCTACAATGAGCAGTTCTTC.

The chain links TRBV28 to TRBJ2-7, with 7 bases fitting TRBD1. The CDR3 has 17 residues. V trimming: 8 bases; J trimming: 1 base; junction bases outside the gene matches: 17. Germline CDR1 reads MDHEN; CDR2 reads SYDVKM. The CDR3 coding sequence is TGTGCCAGCCGATCGAGCATGGGACAGCCGGATTCCTACGAGCAGTACTTC. As protein: CASRSSMGQPDSYEQYF. Full variable domain (missing parts from reference TRBV28 and TRBJ2-7): DVKVTQSSRYLVKRTGEKVFLECVQDMDHENMFWYRQDPGLGLRLIYFSYDVKMKEKGDIPEGYSVSREKKERFSLILESASTNQTSMYLCASRSSMGQPDSYEQYFGPGTRLTVT.

This chain uses TRBV18 with TRBJ1-3; D is possibly TRBD1 (6 bases). The germline V gene has CDR1 KGHSH and CDR2 LQKENI. V was clipped by 2 bases and J by 2 bases, with 16 bases between them. This CDR3 is built from 17 residues. The CDR3 is CASSPSVGRGTGNTIYF. In nucleotides, the CDR3 is TGTGCCAGCTCACCATCGGTCGGCAGGGGCACTGGAAACACCATATATTTT. Supplemented by reference TRBV18 and TRBJ1-3, the full variable domain reads NAGVMQNPRHLVRRRGQEARLRCSPMKGHSHVYWYRQLPEEGLKFMVYLQKENIIDESGMPKERFSAEFPKEGPSILRIQQVVRGDSAAYFCASSPSVGRGTGNTIYFGEGSWLTVV.

This clone was counted a single time. In the same sample, other DNA sequences code for this CDR3. The rearrangement joins TRBV10-2 to TRBJ1-2; no clear D gene. The V end was cut by 2 bases, the J end by 0 bases, with 4 bases between. The germline gives CDR1 WSHSY, CDR2 SAAADI. This CDR3 contains 13 residues. CDR3 region: CASSETANYGYTF. In DNA form, the CDR3 reads TGCGCCAGCAGTGAGACCGCTAACTATGGCTACACCTTC.